Listed here are 16 T cell receptor beta chains from one sample, sequenced in a study of T cells in Graves' hyperthyroidism and ophthalmopathy. RNA transcripts gave rise to amplified TCR beta CDR3 regions. The HTBI set primed first-round TCR CDR3 RT-PCR. MiXCR was run by TCRdb on the multiplex PCR reads, yielding one entry per CDR3 protein. The sample has more than 300,000 distinct CDR3 sequences; about a fifth are singletons. Sequencing used blood. The receptors shown here come from a man younger than 35 with Graves' ophthalmopathy.

This clonotype was observed a handful of times. This chain links TRBV5-6 with TRBJ2-5; maybe TRBD2 (7 bases). The CDR3 runs to 12 residues. The germline gives CDR1 SGHDT, CDR2 YYEEEE. The germline V and J ends were trimmed by 5 bases and 6 bases, with 11 bases remaining between them. CDR3 loop: CASSGGGQTQYF. The CDR3 DNA is TGTGCCAGCAGTGGGGGGGGGCAGACCCAGTACTTC.

J is TRBJ2-3 and V is TRBV9; 9 bases align to TRBD1. Germline lookup yields CDR1 SGDLS and CDR2 YYNGEE. CDR3 length equals 15 residues. The V gene end was trimmed by 4 bases and the J gene end by 3 bases; junction bases not matched to a gene: 6. The CDR3 loop reads CASSPTGGETDTQYF. In DNA form, the CDR3 reads TGTGCCAGCAGCCCTACAGGGGGCGAGACAGATACGCAGTATTTT.

This clonotype was found a few times. V is TRBV5-1 and J is TRBJ1-3; 10 bases are shared with TRBD1. This CDR3 has 15 amino acids. Germline CDR1 and CDR2: SGHRS and YFSETQ. V trimming: 3 bases; J trimming: 3 bases; junction bases outside the gene matches: 3. The DNA for the CDR3 is TGCGCCAGCAGCTCGGGACAGGGGCTTGGAAACACCATATATTTT. This gives the protein CASSSGQGLGNTIYF.

In its sample, this clonotype was seen many times. The rearrangement joins TRBV7-2 to TRBJ2-5; D remains ambiguous. With 2 bases removed from V and 2 bases from J, the gap between germline ends came to 6 bases. The CDR3 extends over 13 amino acids. CDR1 is SGHTA and CDR2 is FQGNSA in the germline V gene. The CDR3 nucleotides are TGTGCCAGCAGCTTATTGGAGCAAGAGACCCAGTACTTC. This codes for CASSLLEQETQYF.

This clonotype was seen more than once but under ten times. A much larger clone differs from this one at a single base, so this may be a read error. Likely a read error: the CDR3 ends without its conserved phenylalanine or tryptophan. The chain links TRBV5-5 to TRBJ1-1, with D unresolved. V was shortened by 4 bases and J by 1 base, with 11 bases between the two germline ends. Germline CDR1 SGHKS, CDR2 YYEKEE (reference sequence). This CDR3 contains 14 residues. CDR3 DNA sequence: TGTGCCAGCAGCCAAAAACAGACGAACACTGAAGCTTTCCTT. It yields the protein CASSQKQTNTEAFL.

In its sample, this clonotype was seen many times. The genes are TRBV13 and TRBJ2-5, with 9 bases that match TRBD2. J lost 4 bases, V lost 0 bases, and 6 bases had no gene match. This CDR3 spans 16 amino acids. The V gene's germline CDR1 is PRHDT and CDR2 FYEKMQ (reference sequence). The CDR3 sequence: CASSLGRSGGPETQYF. The CDR3 DNA is TGTGCCAGCAGCTTAGGACGAAGCGGGGGGCCAGAGACCCAGTACTTC.

V usage is TRBV20-1 and J usage is TRBJ1-5; a weak D match, TRBD1 (5 bases). Trimming took off 5 bases at V and 5 bases at J, with 10 bases between the two ends. Germline assignment: CDR1 DFQATT and CDR2 SNEGSKA (reference sequence). The CDR3 sequence is 12 residues long. Here the CDR3 DNA reads TGCAGTGCTCTATGGGGGGATCAGCCCCAGCATTTT. The encoded protein is CSALWGDQPQHF.

This chain connects TRBV11-2 to TRBJ1-4, with D possibly matching TRBD1 (5 bases). Trimming removed 1 base from V and 8 bases from J, with 17 bases in between. Germline loops: CDR1 SGHAT, CDR2 FQNNGV. The CDR3 runs to 16 residues. CDR3 residues: CASSLGGSGFREKLFF. Here the CDR3 DNA reads TGTGCCAGCAGCTTAGGGGGCTCGGGTTTTCGCGAAAAACTGTTTTTT.

This clonotype was seen many times. The rearrangement joins TRBV7-9 to TRBJ1-6; 8 nucleotides line up with TRBD1. The CDR3 has 16 residues. Germline assignment: CDR1 SEHNR and CDR2 FQNEAQ (reference sequence). The V and J ends lost 5 bases and 6 bases, in that order; junction bases with no gene match: 9. This chain's CDR3 is CASSEAGGMRNSPLHF. CDR3 DNA: TGTGCCAGCAGCGAGGCAGGGGGCATGCGTAATTCACCCCTCCACTTT.

A note on this clonotype: A much bigger clone sits one base away, suggesting this may be a read error. This chain links TRBV9 with TRBJ2-3; 10 bases map to TRBD2. The CDR3 is 15 residues long. Germline assignment: CDR1 SGDLS and CDR2 YYNGEE. The CDR3 nucleotides read TGTGCCAGCAACGTAGGTCTAGCGGGGGAGGATACGCAGTATTTT. This gives the protein CASNVGLAGEDTQYF.

This sequence joins TRBV6-2 or TRBV6-3 and TRBJ2-7; no definite D call. Germline values: CDR1 MNHEY, CDR2 SVGEGT. Trimming left V 6 bases short and J 2 bases short, with 8 bases between. There are 12 residues in the CDR3. The CDR3 region is CASSQNPYEQYF. As DNA, the CDR3 is TGTGCCAGCAGCCAAAACCCCTACGAGCAGTACTTC.

There are many counts of this clonotype. This chain uses TRBV7-2 with TRBJ2-1, with D maybe TRBD1 (7 bases). Trimming took off 3 bases at V and 9 bases at J, with 15 bases between the two ends. The CDR3 has 14 residues. CDR1 is SGHTA, CDR2 FQGNSA, per germline. The CDR3 loop reads CASSFRTQGGEQFF. The CDR3 DNA reads TGTGCCAGCAGCTTTAGGACCCAGGGGGGTGAGCAGTTCTTC.

This clonotype appeared many times. The chain couples TRBV5-1 to TRBJ2-1, with D tentatively TRBD2 (5 bases). This CDR3 contains 13 residues. The V gene lost 5 bases and the J gene lost 3 bases, with 9 bases spanning the gap. Germline V gene sequence: CDR1 SGHRS, CDR2 YFSETQ. The CDR3 nucleotides read TGCGCCAGCAGAGAGGGTGGCTACAATGAGCAGTTCTTC. Its protein is CASREGGYNEQFF.

The chain combines TRBV2 with TRBJ2-2; D is ambiguous. Looked up from germline, CDR1 is SNHLY and CDR2 is FYNNEI. The V and J ends lost 7 bases and 1 base respectively, with 13 bases between them. The CDR3 has 15 amino acids. This chain's CDR3 is CASKIGRLNTGELFF. The CDR3 coding sequence is TGTGCCAGCAAGATTGGACGGCTGAACACCGGGGAGCTGTTTTTT.

In its sample, this clonotype was seen a few times. Germline and junction disagree at one end, which may indicate a read error. This chain uses TRBV6-5 with TRBJ2-1, with 10 bases aligning to TRBD1. The CDR3 totals 14 residues. In germline, CDR1 is MNHEY, CDR2 SVGAGI. The CDR3 DNA is TGTGCCAGCAGTTCTGGACAGGGGGTCAATGAGCAGTTTTTC. This translates into CASSSGQGVNEQFF.

The genes are TRBV12-5 and TRBJ1-2; TRBD1 aligns across 7 bases. Unmatched junction bases numbered 8, after V lost 8 bases and J lost 2 bases. Per the germline V gene, CDR1 is LGHNT and CDR2 is FRNRAP. This CDR3 contains 14 residues. The CDR3 DNA reads as TGTGCTAGTACAAAAACAGGGGCGAACTATGGCTACACCTTC. This gives the protein CASTKTGANYGYTF.